These 14 T cell receptor beta chains originate from one sample sequenced in a study of shared clonotypes between healthy human individuals. Profiled with immunoSEQ multiplex PCR; TCRdb holds only in-frame clones, not every one. This sample has under 600,000 clones; more than 95% occur once, and the top ten carry around 0.06%. Sample: naive CD4+ T cells sorted from blood. Described subset: CD45RA+ positively selected. The receptors come from a woman in her 30s in good health.

The rearrangement links TRBV5-1 to TRBJ1-1, with unresolved D. CDR3 length: 14 residues. Trimming cost V 0 bases and J 1 base, with 7 bases left between them. Germline V gene data show CDR1 as SGHRS and CDR2 as YFSETQ. CDR3 sequence: CASSLEAGNTEAFF. CDR3 DNA sequence: TGCGCCAGCAGCTTGGAGGCGGGGAACACTGAAGCTTTCTTT.

V gene TRBV6-5 combines with J gene TRBJ2-4, with 9 positions matching TRBD2. The germline gives CDR1 MNHEY, CDR2 SVGAGI. This CDR3 is built from 13 residues. V lost 6 bases to trimming and J lost 9 bases; unmatched junction nucleotides: 6. CDR3 loop: CASSKGLAFIQYF. In DNA form, the CDR3 reads TGTGCCAGCAGCAAAGGACTAGCGTTCATTCAGTACTTC.

In its sample, this clone was seen once. The J gene is TRBJ2-7, the V gene TRBV9; TRBD2 might be the D (5 bases). The CDR3 is 14 residues long. V lost 4 bases and J 4 bases, leaving 15 bases between the germline ends. Germline V gene lookup returns CDR1 SGDLS and CDR2 YYNGEE. The CDR3 DNA is TGTGCCAGCAGCATCGGTTCCGGGAAGTACGAGCAGTACTTC. Amino acid sequence: CASSIGSGKYEQYF. Filled out from reference TRBV9 and TRBJ2-7, the complete variable domain reads DSGVTQTPKHLITATGQRVTLRCSPRSGDLSVYWYQQSLDQGLQFLIQYYNGEERAKGNILERFSAQQFPDLHSELNLSSLELGDSALYFCASSIGSGKYEQYFGPGTRLTVT.

Only a few counts were recorded for this clone. This chain joins TRBV7-2 and TRBJ1-5, with a tentative D call TRBD1 (5 bases). CDR1 and CDR2 (germline): SGHTA, FQGNSA. The CDR3 is 17 amino acids. Trimming removed 3 bases at V and 2 bases at J, with 17 bases between. The chain's CDR3 is CASSFVGGLERNQPQHF. DNA for the CDR3: TGTGCCAGCAGCTTCGTCGGGGGGTTGGAACGCAATCAGCCCCAGCATTTT.

The genes are TRBV28 and TRBJ1-5; 9 nucleotides agree with TRBD1. This CDR3 contains 15 residues. J was trimmed by 9 bases and V by 6 bases; bases with no gene match: 12. Germline CDR1 MDHEN, CDR2 SYDVKM. CDR3 protein: CASREETGGAGPQHF. CDR3 DNA: TGTGCCAGCAGGGAGGAAACAGGGGGCGCAGGGCCCCAGCATTTT.

The genes are TRBV27 and TRBJ1-5; unclear D gene. Germline assignment: CDR1 MNHEY and CDR2 SMNVEV (reference sequence). This CDR3 contains 15 residues. V lost 3 bases to trimming and J lost 3 bases, with 12 bases between them. The CDR3 is CASSFGTAINQPQHF. CDR3 nucleotides: TGTGCCAGCAGTTTTGGTACAGCTATCAATCAGCCCCAGCATTTT.

The chain recombines TRBV15 with TRBJ2-1, with TRBD2 matching 14 bases. Losses at the gene ends were 7 bases for V and 4 bases for J; bases not matched to a gene: 9. CDR1 is LNHNV and CDR2 is YYDKDF in the germline V gene (reference sequence). The CDR3 runs 17 residues. The CDR3, as DNA: TGTGCCACCAAAGGGACTAGCGGGAGAGACTGGTACAATGAGCAGTTCTTC. As protein: CATKGTSGRDWYNEQFF.

The rearrangement joins TRBV11-3 to TRBJ2-2, with 8 nucleotides matching TRBD2. V was clipped by 3 bases and J by 7 bases; unmatched bases: 4. The CDR3 spans 14 residues. Per germline, CDR1 SGHNT and CDR2 YENEEA. CDR3 sequence reads: CASSFREGHGELFF. CDR3 in DNA: TGTGCCAGCAGCTTCCGGGAGGGCCACGGGGAGCTGTTTTTT.

This clone occurred once. V and J are TRBV5-4 and TRBJ1-1; TRBD1 is a possible D gene (5 bases). There are 15 residues in the CDR3. The V gene lost 4 bases and the J gene lost 0 bases, with 13 bases spanning the gap. Germline V gene data show CDR1 as SGHNT and CDR2 as YYREEE (reference sequence). Written as DNA, the CDR3 is TGTGCCAGCAGCCTGAAACGGGGGTTGAACACTGAAGCTTTCTTT. Translated: CASSLKRGLNTEAFF.

The chain is built from TRBV19 and TRBJ1-3; no definite D call. This CDR3 is 14 amino acids long. CDR1 and CDR2 (germline): LNHDA, SQIVND (reference sequence). V was shortened by 11 bases and J by 3 bases, with 17 bases between the two germline ends. CDR3 nucleotide sequence: TGTGCCGCATCAAGAGGCGCAGGTGGAAACACCATATATTTT. Protein: CAASRGAGGNTIYF. The variable domain in full, completed from reference TRBV19 and TRBJ1-3, reads DGGITQSPKYLFRKEGQNVTLSCEQNLNHDAMYWYRQDPGQGLRLIYYSQIVNDFQKGDIAEGYSVSREKKESFPLTVTSAQKNPTAFYLCAASRGAGGNTIYFGEGSWLTVV.

The chain links TRBV19 to TRBJ2-7; 9 positions agree with TRBD2. The CDR3 has 15 residues. The V segment lost 4 bases and the J segment 4 bases; nucleotides outside the gene matches: 8. CDR1 and CDR2 from the germline V gene are LNHDA and SQIVND (reference sequence). This chain's CDR3 is CASSTPGTSSYEQYF. The CDR3 DNA is TGTGCCAGTAGTACACCAGGGACTAGCAGTTACGAGCAGTACTTC.

The chain has TRBV4-2 and TRBJ2-2, with unresolved D. CDR3 length: 15 residues. Germline V lookup: CDR1 LGHNA, CDR2 YNFKEQ. The germline V and J ends were trimmed by 3 bases and 7 bases, with 15 bases remaining between them. The CDR3 here is CASSQELLISGELFF. The CDR3 DNA follows: TGTGCCAGCAGCCAGGAACTCCTGATCAGCGGGGAGCTGTTTTTT.

The chain carries TRBV28 and TRBJ2-5; 9 bases match TRBD1. The better agreement between TRBJ2-7 and the DNA end casts doubt on the J call. The germline V gene has CDR1 MDHEN and CDR2 SYDVKM. CDR3 size: 14 residues. CDR3 nucleotide sequence: TGTGCCAGCAGCAGACAGGGGGAAACCTACGAGCAGTACTTC. This gives the protein CASSRQGETYEQYF.

The chain employs TRBV6-1 and TRBJ1-5, with D unresolved. CDR1 MNHNS and CDR2 SASEGT come from the germline V gene. The CDR3 loop spans 12 amino acids. Trimming took 3 bases from V and 7 from J, leaving 7 bases between them. The chain's CDR3 is CASSDSGQPQHF. The CDR3 DNA reads TGTGCCAGCAGTGATTCGGGACAGCCCCAGCATTTT.